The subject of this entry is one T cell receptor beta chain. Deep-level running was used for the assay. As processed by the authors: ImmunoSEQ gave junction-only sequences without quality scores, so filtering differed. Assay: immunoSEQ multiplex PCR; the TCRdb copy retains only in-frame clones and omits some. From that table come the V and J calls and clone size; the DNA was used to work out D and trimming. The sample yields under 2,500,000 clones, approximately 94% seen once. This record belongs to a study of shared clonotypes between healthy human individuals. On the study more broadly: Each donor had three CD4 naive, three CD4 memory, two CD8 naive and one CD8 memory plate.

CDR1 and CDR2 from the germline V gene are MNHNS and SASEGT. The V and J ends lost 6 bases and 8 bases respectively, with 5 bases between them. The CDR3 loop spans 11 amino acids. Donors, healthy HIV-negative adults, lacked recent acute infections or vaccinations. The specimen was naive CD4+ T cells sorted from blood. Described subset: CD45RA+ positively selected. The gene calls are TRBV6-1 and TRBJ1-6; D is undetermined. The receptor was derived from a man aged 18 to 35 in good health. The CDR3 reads CASREDSPLHF. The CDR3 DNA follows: TGTGCCAGCAGGGAGGATTCACCCCTCCACTTT.